This T cell receptor beta chain was captured in a study of blood T cells in healthy people across ages. Broader study findings: Age showed a roughly linear inverse relationship with TCR beta diversity per million T cells. There was no known CMV status for donors, so expanded clonotype changes were possibly confounded. Estimates of total diversity, which came from one million sequenced T cells, were considered to be underestimates.

Then a second PCR, running roughly 7 to 11 cycles, was carried out with a sample-barcoded 5' primer and a J-beta primer mix. Every molecule of cDNA carried a tag from a template-switch adaptor with 12 random nucleotides. Using its own MiXCR run on the 5' RACE reads, TCRdb lists one record per CDR3 protein. The sample lists some 1.4 million distinct CDR3 sequences, approximately 40% occurring once. Worth noting for this clonotype: Its specificity is not known.

CDR3 size: 13 residues. V was shortened by 8 bases and J by 2 bases, with 7 bases between the two germline ends. The receptor comes from a woman younger than 30 in good health. The genes are TRBV12-3 or TRBV12-4 and TRBJ2-6; D is unclear. The sample consisted of blood. This CDR3 reads CASPSPGANVLTF. The DNA for the CDR3 is TGTGCCAGCCCCTCCCCTGGGGCCAACGTCCTGACTTTC.